This TCR beta chain stems from a study of blood T cell repertoires in COVID-19. Across the study: Specimens from acute and convalescent COVID-19 originated in the United States, Italy and Spain. T cells, B-cell-depleted T cells, or PBMCs supplied cDNA or gDNA.

The germline gives CDR1 MGHRA, CDR2 YSYEKL. This CDR3 spans 18 amino acids. V gave up 0 bases and J gave up 2 bases, with 19 bases separating them. As handled by the study authors: Reference gene primer amplification gave estimated nucleated cell counts. Some clones are missing from TCRdb's copy, which holds only in-frame ones; the method was immunoSEQ multiplex PCR. From that table come the V and J calls and clone size; the DNA was used to work out D and trimming. This sample has roughly 250,000 clones, with under 90% found just once. V gene TRBV4-1 combines with J gene TRBJ1-2, with D tentatively TRBD1 (6 bases). The sequenced sample was peripheral blood. The sequence was collected from a woman aged 60-75 years with active or convalescent COVID-19. The CDR3 nucleotides read TGCGCCAGCAGCCAAGACTTAAGGGGGACGCCTCTAAACTATGGCTACACCTTC. Its translation is CASSQDLRGTPLNYGYTF.